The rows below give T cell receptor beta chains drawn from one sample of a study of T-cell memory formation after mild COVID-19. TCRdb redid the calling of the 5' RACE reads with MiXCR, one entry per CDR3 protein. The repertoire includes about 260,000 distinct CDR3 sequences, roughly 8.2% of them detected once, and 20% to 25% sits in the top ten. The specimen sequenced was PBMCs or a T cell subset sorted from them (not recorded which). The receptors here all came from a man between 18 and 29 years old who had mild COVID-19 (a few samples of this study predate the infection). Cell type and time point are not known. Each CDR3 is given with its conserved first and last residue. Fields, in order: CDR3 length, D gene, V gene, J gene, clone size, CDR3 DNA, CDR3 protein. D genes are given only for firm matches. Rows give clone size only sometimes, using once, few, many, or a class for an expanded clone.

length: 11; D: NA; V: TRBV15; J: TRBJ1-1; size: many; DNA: TGTGCCACCAGCAGAGAGGACGAAGCTTTCTTT; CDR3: CATSREDEAFF
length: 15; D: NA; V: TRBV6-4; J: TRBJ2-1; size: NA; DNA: TGTGCCAGCAGCTCGAGGGCGGGGACCCTCGAAGGGCAGTTCTTC; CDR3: CASSSRAGTLEGQFF
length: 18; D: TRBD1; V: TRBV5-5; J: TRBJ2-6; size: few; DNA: TGTGCCAGCAGCTTGCGACAGGGTTCCCCCTCTGGGGCCAACGTCCTGACTTTC; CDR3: CASSLRQGSPSGANVLTF
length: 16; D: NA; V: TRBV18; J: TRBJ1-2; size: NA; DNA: TGTGCCAGCTCACCTTTGGGCGGTGACCTGGCCTATGGCTACACCTTC; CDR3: CASSPLGGDLAYGYTF
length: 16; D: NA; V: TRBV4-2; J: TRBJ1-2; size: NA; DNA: TGTGCCAGCAGCCAAGATTGGGGGGCGCAGGGCTATGGCTACACCTTC; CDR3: CASSQDWGAQGYGYTF
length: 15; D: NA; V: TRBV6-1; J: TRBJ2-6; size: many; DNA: TGTGCCAGCAGTGAAGGGGGCTCTGGGGCCAACGTCCTGACTTTC; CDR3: CASSEGGSGANVLTF
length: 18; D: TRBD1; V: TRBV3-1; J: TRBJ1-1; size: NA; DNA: TGTGCCAGCAGCCAAGATGAGCGGACAGGGGGCTTTGAGGCTGAAGCTTTCTTT; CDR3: CASSQDERTGGFEAEAFF
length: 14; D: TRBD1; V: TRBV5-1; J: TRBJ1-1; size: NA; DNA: TGCGCCAGCAGCGACAGGGACGTGAACACTGAAGCTTTCTTT; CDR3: CASSDRDVNTEAFF
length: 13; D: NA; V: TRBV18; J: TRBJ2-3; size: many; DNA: TGTGCCAGCTCAGTTGCCAGCACAGATACGCAGTATTTT; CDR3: CASSVASTDTQYF
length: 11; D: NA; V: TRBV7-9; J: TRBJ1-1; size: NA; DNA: TGTGCCAGCAGCCTCCCTCACGAAGCTTTCTTT; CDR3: CASSLPHEAFF
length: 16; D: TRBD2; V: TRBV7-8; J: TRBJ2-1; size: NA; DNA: TGTGCCAGCAGCCGCGGGACTAGCGGGGGGTACAATGAGCAGTTCTTC; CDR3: CASSRGTSGGYNEQFF
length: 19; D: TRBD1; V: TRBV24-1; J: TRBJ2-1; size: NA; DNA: TGTGCCACCAGTGATTTGAATTTCGGGAAGACAGGGGTAAGGGATGAGCAGTTCTTC; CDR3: CATSDLNFGKTGVRDEQFF
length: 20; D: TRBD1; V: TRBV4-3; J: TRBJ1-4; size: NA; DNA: TGCGCCAGCAGCCCCGTCGCAGGGACAGGGGCCATTGCAACTAATGAAAAACTGTTTTTT; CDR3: CASSPVAGTGAIATNEKLFF
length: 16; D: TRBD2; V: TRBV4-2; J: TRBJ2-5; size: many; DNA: TGTGCCAGCAGCCAAAGGGATGGGGGGGACCAAGAGACCCAGTACTTC; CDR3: CASSQRDGGDQETQYF
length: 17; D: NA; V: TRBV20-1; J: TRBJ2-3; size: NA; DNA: TGCAGTGCTAGAGAGACCGGGACCCACTCTAGCACAGATACGCAGTATTTT; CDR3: CSARETGTHSSTDTQYF
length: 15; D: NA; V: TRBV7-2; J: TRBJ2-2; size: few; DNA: TGTGCCAGCAGCTTAATTCCGCAGAACACCGGGGAGCTGTTTTTT; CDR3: CASSLIPQNTGELFF
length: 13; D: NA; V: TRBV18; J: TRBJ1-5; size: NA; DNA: TGTGCCAGCTCACCATTGGCGGATCAGCCCCAGCATTTT; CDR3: CASSPLADQPQHF
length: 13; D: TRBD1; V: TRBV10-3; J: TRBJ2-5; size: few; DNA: TGTGCCACCAACCAGGGGGCTGAAGAGACCCAGTACTTC; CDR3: CATNQGAEETQYF
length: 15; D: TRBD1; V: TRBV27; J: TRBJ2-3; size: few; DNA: TGTGCCAGCAGTCCATGGACAGGGGAACCAGATACGCAGTATTTT; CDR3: CASSPWTGEPDTQYF
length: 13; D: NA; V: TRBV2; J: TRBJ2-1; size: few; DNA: TGTGCCAGCAGTGACCAAAGTGCGAATGAGCAGTTCTTC; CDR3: CASSDQSANEQFF
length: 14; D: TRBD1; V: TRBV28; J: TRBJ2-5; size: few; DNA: TGTGCCAGCAGCAAAAGGGGACAGCAAGAGACCCAGTACTTC; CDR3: CASSKRGQQETQYF
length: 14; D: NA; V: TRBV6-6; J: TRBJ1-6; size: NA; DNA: TGTGCCAGCAGTTATTGGGGGGAGGATTCACCCCTCCACTTT; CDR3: CASSYWGEDSPLHF
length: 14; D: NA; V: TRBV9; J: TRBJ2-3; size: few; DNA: TGTGCCAGCAGCGTTTTGGTGGGCACAGATACGCAGTATTTT; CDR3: CASSVLVGTDTQYF
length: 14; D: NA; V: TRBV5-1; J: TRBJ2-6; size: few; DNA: TGCGCCAGCCGGGAGTTCTCTGGGGCCAACGTCCTGACTTTC; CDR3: CASREFSGANVLTF
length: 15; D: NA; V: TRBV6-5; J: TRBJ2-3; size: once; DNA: TGTGCCAGCAGTTACATCAGAGACCCCCGTATCCTAGAGTATTTT; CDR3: CASSYIRDPRILEYF
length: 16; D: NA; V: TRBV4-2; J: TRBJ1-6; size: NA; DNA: TGTGCCAGCAGCCAAGATCCCGGCGGCGTGGCTTCACCCCTCCACTTT; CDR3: CASSQDPGGVASPLHF
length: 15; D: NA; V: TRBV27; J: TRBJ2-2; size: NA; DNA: TGTGCCAGCAGTCCTCGGTGGGGGAACACCGGGGAGCTGTTTTTT; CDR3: CASSPRWGNTGELFF
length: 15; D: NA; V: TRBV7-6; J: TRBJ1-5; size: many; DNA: TGTGCCAGCAGCTTACAATCAGGGGTCAATCAGCCCCAGCATTTT; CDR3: CASSLQSGVNQPQHF
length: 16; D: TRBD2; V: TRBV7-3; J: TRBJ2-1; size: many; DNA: TGTGCCAGCAGCCCGGGGGGACTAGCGGGGATCAATGAGCAGTTCTTC; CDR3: CASSPGGLAGINEQFF
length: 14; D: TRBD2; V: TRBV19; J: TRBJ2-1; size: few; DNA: TGTGCCAGTAGGGTACTAGCGGGGGGAGATGAGCAGTTCTTC; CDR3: CASRVLAGGDEQFF
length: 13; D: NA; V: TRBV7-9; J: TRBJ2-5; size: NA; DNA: TGTGCCAGCAGCTCTCTCGTGGTGGAGACCCAGTACTTC; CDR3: CASSSLVVETQYF
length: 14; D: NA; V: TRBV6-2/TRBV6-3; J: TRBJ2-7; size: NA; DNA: TGTGCCAGCAGTACGGCCGGAGCCTCCTACGAGCAGTACTTC; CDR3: CASSTAGASYEQYF
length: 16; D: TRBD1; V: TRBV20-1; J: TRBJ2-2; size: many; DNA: TGCAGTGCTTTTGGACAGGGGGCGCGAAACACCGGGGAGCTGTTTTTT; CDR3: CSAFGQGARNTGELFF
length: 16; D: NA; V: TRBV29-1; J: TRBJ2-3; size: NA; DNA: TGCAGCGTTGAAGATCCAGGGGCCACGATCATGGATACGCAGTATTTT; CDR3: CSVEDPGATIMDTQYF
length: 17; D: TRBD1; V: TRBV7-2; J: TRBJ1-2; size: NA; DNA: TGTGCCAGCAGCTCCCTCTCCGGGACAGGGGTTTTCTATGGCTACACCTTC; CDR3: CASSSLSGTGVFYGYTF
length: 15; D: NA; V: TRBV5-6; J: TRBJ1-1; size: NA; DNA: TGTGCCAGCAGCCCACGATGGGGAGAGGGCACTGAAGCTTTCTTT; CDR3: CASSPRWGEGTEAFF
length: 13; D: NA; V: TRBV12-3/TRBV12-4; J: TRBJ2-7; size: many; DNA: TGTGCCAGCAGAGCTCAGGTGGAGGAGGAGCAGTACTTC; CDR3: CASRAQVEEEQYF
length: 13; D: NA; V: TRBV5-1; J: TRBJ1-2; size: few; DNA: TGCGCCAGCAGCTTGGGGGCAGGGTCTGGCTACACCTTC; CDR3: CASSLGAGSGYTF
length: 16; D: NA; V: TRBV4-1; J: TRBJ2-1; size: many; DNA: TGCGCCAGCAGCCAAGAACCCGCCGACCCTTACAATGAGCAGTTCTTC; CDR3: CASSQEPADPYNEQFF
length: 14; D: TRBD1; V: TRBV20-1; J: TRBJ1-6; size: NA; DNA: TGCAGTGCTAGAGGGGGGACAGGAGATTCACCCCTCCACTTT; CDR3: CSARGGTGDSPLHF
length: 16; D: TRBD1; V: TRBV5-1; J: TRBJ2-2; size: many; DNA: TGCGCCAGCAGCTTTGGCCCACAGGGGCTTGGCGGGGAGCTGTTTTTT; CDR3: CASSFGPQGLGGELFF
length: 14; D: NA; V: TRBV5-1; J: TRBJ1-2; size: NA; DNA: TGCGCCAGCAGCTTAGGGTATCTGGATTATGGCTACACCTTC; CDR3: CASSLGYLDYGYTF
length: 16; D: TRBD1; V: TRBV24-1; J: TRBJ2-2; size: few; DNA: TGTGCCACCAGTGATTCTCAGGGGGCTCGGACCGGGGAGCTGTTTTTT; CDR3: CATSDSQGARTGELFF
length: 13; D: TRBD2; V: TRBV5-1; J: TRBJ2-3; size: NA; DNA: TGCGACAGCAAAAGGGAGGGGACAGATACGCAGTATTTT; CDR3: CDSKREGTDTQYF
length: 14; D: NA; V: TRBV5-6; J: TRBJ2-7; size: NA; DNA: TGTGCCAGCAGCTTGTGGCAGGGGGGTAACGAGCAGTACTTC; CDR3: CASSLWQGGNEQYF
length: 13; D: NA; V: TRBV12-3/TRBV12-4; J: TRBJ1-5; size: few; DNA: TGTGCCAGCAGTCCAGGAGACAATCAGCCCCAGCATTTT; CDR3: CASSPGDNQPQHF